What follows describes a single T cell receptor beta chain. Its target is unknown. The CDR3 is 15 amino acids. The germline CDR1 and CDR2 sequences are MGHDK and SYGVNS. After removal of 3 bases from V and 4 bases from J, the junction contained 6 bases not matched to a gene. Expressed TCRB transcripts were sequenced, since all the RNA that had been isolated was reverse transcribed. The table came from immunoSEQ multiplex PCR; TCRdb's copy has only in-frame clones and leaves some out. The table records 400,000 to 600,000 clones, about 29% of them present only once. The sample comes from a study of beta chain features in type 1 diabetes. Whole-study results and caveats: A moderate, significant TCRB CDR3 shortening appeared in type 1 diabetes across four CD4+ subsets.

The sequence was obtained from a man younger than 30 in good health. The chain employs TRBV25-1 and TRBJ2-1; 7 nucleotides agree with TRBD2. Sequencing was done on a sample of naive CD4+ T cells from blood. The CDR3, as DNA: TGTGCCAGCAGTGAGAGCCTAGCGGTGTACAATGAGCAGTTCTTC. Its protein product is CASSESLAVYNEQFF.